What follows is one T cell receptor (beta chain) and its context. Its antigen remains unknown. These data come from a study of shared clonotypes between healthy human individuals. Across the whole study: Three CD4 naive, three CD4 memory, two CD8 naive and one CD8 memory plate were used per donor. Study-wide results and limits: Naive subsets generally had larger estimated richness than memory subsets.

Assay used: immunoSEQ multiplex PCR; TCRdb lists only in-frame clones, some missing. The sample records some 2,500,000 clones, under 95% being singletons. This CDR3 is 15 amino acids long. The germline V gene encodes CDR1 SGHDT and CDR2 YYEEEE. With V trimmed by 4 bases and J by 4 bases, 7 bases remained unmatched. The chain links TRBV5-6 to TRBJ2-1; TRBD1 matches 8 bases. Specimen: naive CD4+ T cells from PBMCs. Indicated subset: CD45RA+ positively selected. This TCR was recovered from a man aged 18 to 35 in good health. Some clones in this sample may be carry-over from other donors' samples. The CDR3 reads CASSERRGLYNEQFF. DNA of the CDR3: TGTGCCAGCAGCGAGCGCAGGGGGCTGTACAATGAGCAGTTCTTC.